The 16 T cell receptor beta chains listed next were all sequenced from one sample in a study of beta chain features in type 1 diabetes. Expressed TCRB transcripts got sequenced, as all isolated RNA was reverse transcribed. Sequenced by immunoSEQ multiplex PCR; TCRdb stores in-frame clones only, minus some. The sample records almost 350,000 clones, around a fifth being singletons. Material: naive CD4+ T cells from blood. These receptors were collected from a woman in her late teens or twenties in good health.

This chain joins TRBV18 and TRBJ1-1; D not resolved. The CDR3 length is 15 residues. Trimming left V 0 bases short and J 1 base short, with 9 bases between. Germline V lookup: CDR1 KGHSH, CDR2 LQKENI. CDR3 in amino acids: CASSPPNPGNTEAFF. CDR3 DNA sequence: TGTGCCAGCTCACCACCGAATCCAGGGAACACTGAAGCTTTCTTT.

This clone came up a few times. V and J are TRBV6-5 and TRBJ2-7; 10 positions agree with TRBD1. Germline V lookup: CDR1 MNHEY, CDR2 SVGAGI. Germline trimming cut 1 base from V and 2 bases from J; bases unmatched to any gene: 2. The CDR3 length is 15 residues. DNA for the CDR3: TGTGCCAGCAGTTACTACGGACAGGGGGCCTACGAGCAGTACTTC. Translated, it gives CASSYYGQGAYEQYF.

This clone has a handful of counts. The chain uses TRBV10-3 and TRBJ2-3; 8 bases agree with TRBD2. This CDR3 spans 14 amino acids. V lost 7 bases, J lost 4 bases, and 7 bases stayed unmatched. The germline gives CDR1 ENHRY, CDR2 SYGVKD. CDR3 in amino acids: CAIKPGGEADTQYF. In DNA, the CDR3 is TGTGCCATCAAACCGGGGGGGGAAGCAGATACGCAGTATTTT.

This clone was counted a few times. The J gene is TRBJ2-1, the V gene TRBV4-1; D possibly corresponds to TRBD1 (6 bases). Trimming pared 5 bases from V and 0 bases from J, leaving 17 bases between. Germline lookup yields CDR1 MGHRA and CDR2 YSYEKL. The CDR3 contains 17 residues. CDR3 protein: CASSYRQDSFSYNEQFF. For the CDR3, the DNA is TGCGCCAGCAGCTACCGACAGGACTCTTTCTCCTACAATGAGCAGTTCTTC.

Notes on this clone: Other DNA sequences in this sample translate to the same CDR3. The chain recombines TRBV18 with TRBJ2-3; weak D call: TRBD1 (6 bases). Germline lookup yields CDR1 KGHSH and CDR2 LQKENI. Trimming cost V 3 bases and J 0 bases, with 7 bases left between them. This CDR3 is 14 amino acids long. The CDR3 protein is CASSPRGSTDTQYF. The CDR3 DNA is TGTGCCAGCTCACCGAGGGGGAGCACAGATACGCAGTATTTT.

The rearrangement joins TRBV7-2 to TRBJ2-5; the match to TRBD1 covers 7 bases. The CDR3 has 14 amino acids. Germline V gives CDR1 SGHTA, CDR2 FQGNSA. Trimming at V came to 4 bases and at J to 1 base, leaving 3 bases not matched to a gene. The CDR3 reads CASSSQGVQETQYF. CDR3 bases: TGTGCCAGCAGCTCCCAGGGGGTCCAAGAGACCCAGTACTTC.

Turning to this clone: Sequence at one end of the junction differs from germline and may be a read error. V and J are TRBV2 and TRBJ2-7, with D perhaps matching TRBD1 (6 bases). The CDR3 contains 12 residues. Germline lookup yields CDR1 SNHLY and CDR2 FYNNEI. The CDR3 loop reads CASRGSQGLGDF. CDR3 DNA sequence: TGTGCCAGCAGGGGATCACAGGGTCTCGGGGACTTC.

This chain joins TRBV7-9 and TRBJ2-7; D is possibly TRBD2 (5 bases). This CDR3 is 14 amino acids long. V lost 5 bases to trimming and J lost 3 bases, with 14 bases between them. CDR1 and CDR2 from the germline V gene are SEHNR and FQNEAQ (reference sequence). Here the CDR3 reads CASSPNPGSYEQYF. The DNA for the CDR3 is TGTGCCAGCAGCCCCAACCCGGGGAGCTACGAGCAGTACTTC.

The table lists this clone with a few counts. The chain uses TRBV4-3 and TRBJ2-1, with 15 bases that match TRBD2. This CDR3 has 18 amino acids. The germline gives CDR1 LGHNA, CDR2 YSLEER. Trimming cost V 0 bases and J 10 bases; bases outside gene matches: 10. CDR3: CASSQDRWTSGGALEQFF. The CDR3 region has the DNA TGCGCCAGCAGCCAAGACCGATGGACTAGCGGGGGGGCTTTAGAGCAGTTCTTC.

The chain combines TRBV18 with TRBJ2-7; 7 nucleotides match TRBD1. J lost 5 bases, V lost 1 base, and 5 bases had no gene match. This CDR3 comprises 14 residues. Germline loops: CDR1 KGHSH, CDR2 LQKENI. CDR3 nucleotide sequence: TGTGCCAGCTCACCACAGAGACAGGGTGACGAGCAGTACTTC. It translates to CASSPQRQGDEQYF.

The chain couples TRBV29-1 to TRBJ1-1; tentatively, D is TRBD1 (6 bases). Per the germline V gene, CDR1 is SQVTM and CDR2 is ANQGSEA. The CDR3 covers 13 residues. The V and J ends lost 7 bases and 1 base respectively, with 13 bases between them. CDR3 region: CSASLQGNTEAFF. CDR3 in DNA: TGCAGCGCCTCCTTACAGGGGAACACTGAAGCTTTCTTT.

The V gene is TRBV30, the J gene TRBJ1-1, with D tentatively TRBD1 (5 bases). Between the trimmed V and J ends, which lost 2 bases and 5 bases, there was a span of 15 bases. CDR3 length: 14 amino acids. The V gene's germline CDR1 is GTSNPN and CDR2 SVGIG (reference sequence). The CDR3 nucleotides are TGTGCCTGGAGTCTACGGGGGGTCCTGACTGAAGCTTTCTTT. It specifies CAWSLRGVLTEAFF.

In regard to this clone: In the same sample, other DNA sequences code for this CDR3. The rearrangement uses TRBV4-3 and TRBJ2-5; D may be TRBD2 (5 bases). From germline, CDR1 is LGHNA and CDR2 YSLEER. The CDR3 is made up of 13 amino acids. Trimming took 0 bases from V and 5 from J, leaving 7 bases between them. The CDR3 DNA follows: TGCGCCAGCAGCCAAGATCGCGGGGAGACCCAGTACTTC. Translated: CASSQDRGETQYF.

This clone has more than one count but fewer than ten. The rearrangement joins TRBV30 to TRBJ2-1; no clear D gene. Trimming shortened V by 0 bases and J by 9 bases, and 18 bases separated the two germline ends. The length of the CDR3 is 15 residues. The germline V gene has CDR1 GTSNPN and CDR2 SVGIG (reference sequence). The CDR3 reads CAWSVGSSFGGEQFF. The CDR3 nucleotides are TGTGCCTGGAGTGTAGGATCCTCTTTCGGCGGTGAGCAGTTCTTC.

The DNA of the CDR3 is TGCGCCAGCAGCCTGGGCCGAGGGAACAATGAGCAGTTCTTC. Translation: CASSLGRGNNEQFF. The rearrangement joins TRBV5-1 to TRBJ2-1; possible D gene TRBD2, 5 bases. CDR1 is SGHRS and CDR2 is YFSETQ in the germline V gene. The CDR3 is made up of 14 amino acids. The V end was cut by 4 bases, the J end by 5 bases, with 13 bases between.

This clone was seen more than once but under ten times. This chain connects TRBV12-5 to TRBJ1-1, with 9 bases aligning to TRBD1. The CDR3 contains 14 residues. The V gene's germline CDR1 is LGHNT and CDR2 FRNRAP. With 6 bases clipped from V and 4 bases from J, the junction kept 6 bases outside the gene matches. CDR3 amino acids: CASGMDRGITEAFF. The CDR3 nucleotides read TGTGCTAGTGGAATGGACAGGGGAATCACTGAAGCTTTCTTT.